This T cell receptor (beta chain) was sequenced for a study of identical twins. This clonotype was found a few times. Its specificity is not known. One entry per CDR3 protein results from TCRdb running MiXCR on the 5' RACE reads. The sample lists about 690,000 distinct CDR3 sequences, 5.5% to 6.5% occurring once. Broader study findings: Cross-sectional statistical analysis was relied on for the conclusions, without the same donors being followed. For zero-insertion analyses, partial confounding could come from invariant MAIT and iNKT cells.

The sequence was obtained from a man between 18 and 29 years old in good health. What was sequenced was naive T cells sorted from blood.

The CDR3 DNA reads as TGCAGTTTGGTACAGGGATATGAAAACATTCAGTACTTC. It codes for CSLVQGYENIQYF. V is TRBV20-1 and J is TRBJ2-4; possible D gene TRBD1, 6 bases. The ends were cut back, 8 bases at V and 5 bases at J, with 16 bases in the middle. The CDR3 contains 13 residues. Per germline, CDR1 DFQATT and CDR2 SNEGSKA (reference sequence).